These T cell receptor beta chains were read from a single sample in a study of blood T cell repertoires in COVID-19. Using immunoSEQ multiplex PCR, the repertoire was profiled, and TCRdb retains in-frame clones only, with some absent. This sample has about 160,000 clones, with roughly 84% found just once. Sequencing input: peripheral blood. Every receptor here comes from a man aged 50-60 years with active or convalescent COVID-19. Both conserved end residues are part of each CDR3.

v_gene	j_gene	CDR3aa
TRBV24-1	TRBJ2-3	CATSDTGLAHRDTQYF
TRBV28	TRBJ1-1	CASILSGGARAFF
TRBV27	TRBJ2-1	CASSPPAGLMYNEQFF
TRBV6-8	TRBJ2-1	CASSTGGGRAHYEQFF
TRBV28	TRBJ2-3	CASTGKASGGTFTDTQYF
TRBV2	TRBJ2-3	CASSPSTDTQYF
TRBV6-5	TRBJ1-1	CASSTTTVTEAFF
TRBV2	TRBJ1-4	CASTQQGRGEKLFF
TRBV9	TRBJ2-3	CASSVVSSGSTDTQYF
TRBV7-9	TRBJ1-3	CASSLDRPSGNTIYF
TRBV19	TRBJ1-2	CASSITQGGYGYTF
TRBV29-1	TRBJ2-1	CSAGGQGGNNEQFF
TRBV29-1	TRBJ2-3	CSVPNRETIRDTQYF
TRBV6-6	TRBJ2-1	CASSYSAAGYNEQFF
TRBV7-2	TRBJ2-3	CASSSGTGADTQYF
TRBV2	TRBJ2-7	CASRLGQGYEQYF
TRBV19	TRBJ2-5	CASSIDFPGEGRETQYF
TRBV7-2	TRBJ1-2	CASSLQGISYGYTF
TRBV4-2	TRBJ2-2	CASSQDPGRDRTGELFF
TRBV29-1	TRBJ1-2	CSVRTGGDGGYTF
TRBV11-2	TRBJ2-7	CASSLVRQGYEQYF
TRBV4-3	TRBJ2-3	CASSPQAGGPDTQYF
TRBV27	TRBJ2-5	CASSLGAGRGETQYF
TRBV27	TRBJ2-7	CASSYPGSEQYF
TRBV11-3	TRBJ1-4	CASSPRDRGDEKLFF
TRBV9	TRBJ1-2	CASSPRGGGGRMNYGYTF
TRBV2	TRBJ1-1	CASTGQGNTEAFF